This T cell receptor (beta chain) was observed in a study of blood T cell repertoires in COVID-19. Turning to the study itself: Specimens from acute and convalescent COVID-19 originated in the United States, Italy and Spain. In each case, the material was cDNA or gDNA derived from T cells, B-cell-depleted T cells, or PBMCs.

Original methodology: Amplification of reference gene primers provided the estimated nucleated cell counts. Only in-frame clones appear in the TCRdb table, and some are missing; sequencing was by immunoSEQ multiplex PCR. The V and J calls and the clone size are those of that table, but D and trimming were determined from the DNA. The sample records a few hundred thousand clones, roughly 88% being singletons. With V trimmed by 1 base and J by 2 bases, 6 bases remained unmatched. Germline CDR1 is MDHEN and CDR2 is SYDVKM. This CDR3 spans 16 amino acids. This clone was found once. The sequenced sample consisted of peripheral blood. The clonotype comes from a human donor in a cohort sampled during active COVID-19. The chain links TRBV28 to TRBJ2-7, with 9 bases aligning to TRBD1. The CDR3 DNA reads as TGTGCCAGCAGTTTATTTGGACAGGGGTGGACCTACGAGCAGTACTTC. Protein: CASSLFGQGWTYEQYF.